This T cell receptor (beta chain) was identified in a study of blood T cell repertoires in COVID-19. Profiled with immunoSEQ multiplex PCR; TCRdb holds only in-frame clones, not every one. The sample has 300,000 or so clones; around nine tenths are singletons. The J segment lost 3 bases and the V segment lost 6 bases, leaving 6 bases of the junction unmatched. The length of the CDR3 is 15 residues. Germline V gene data show CDR1 as SEHNR and CDR2 as FQNEAQ (reference sequence). The sample taken for sequencing was PBMCs or T cells enriched from blood (not recorded which). This TCR derives from a young woman who had recovered from COVID-19. The V gene is TRBV7-9, the J gene TRBJ2-2; 8 bases fit TRBD2. CDR3 amino acids: CASRHSGEHTGELFF. CDR3 DNA: TGTGCCAGCAGACATAGCGGGGAGCACACCGGGGAGCTGTTTTTT.